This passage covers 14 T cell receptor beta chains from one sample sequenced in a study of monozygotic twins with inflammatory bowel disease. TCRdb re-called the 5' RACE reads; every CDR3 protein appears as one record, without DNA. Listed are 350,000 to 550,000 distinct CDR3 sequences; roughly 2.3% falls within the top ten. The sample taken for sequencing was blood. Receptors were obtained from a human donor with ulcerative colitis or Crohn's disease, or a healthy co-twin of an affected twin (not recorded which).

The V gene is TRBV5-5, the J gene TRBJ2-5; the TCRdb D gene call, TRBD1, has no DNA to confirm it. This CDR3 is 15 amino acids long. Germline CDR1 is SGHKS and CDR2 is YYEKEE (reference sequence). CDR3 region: CASSYRDRVQETQYF.

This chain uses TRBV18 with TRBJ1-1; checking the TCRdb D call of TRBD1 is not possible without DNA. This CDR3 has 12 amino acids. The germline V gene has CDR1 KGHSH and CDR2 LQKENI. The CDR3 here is CASSPMGAEAFF.

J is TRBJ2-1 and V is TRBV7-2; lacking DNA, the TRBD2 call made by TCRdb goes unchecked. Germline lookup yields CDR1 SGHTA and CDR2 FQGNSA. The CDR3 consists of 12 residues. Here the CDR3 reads CASSPSDYEQFF.

CDR3 residues: CASSFTDYYEQYF. The V call is TRBV7-9, the J call TRBJ2-7. Germline V gene lookup returns CDR1 SEHNR and CDR2 FQNEAQ (reference sequence). The CDR3 sequence is 13 residues long. The full variable domain, rest sourced from reference TRBV7-9 and TRBJ2-7, is DTGVSQNPRHKITKRGQNVTFRCDPISEHNRLYWYRQTLGQGPEFLTYFQNEAQLEKSRLLSDRFSAERPKGSFSTLEIQRTEQGDSAMYLCASSFTDYYEQYFGPGTRLTVT.

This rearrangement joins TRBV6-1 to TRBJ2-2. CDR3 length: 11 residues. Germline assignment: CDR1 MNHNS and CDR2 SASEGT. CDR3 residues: CASTNTGELFF.

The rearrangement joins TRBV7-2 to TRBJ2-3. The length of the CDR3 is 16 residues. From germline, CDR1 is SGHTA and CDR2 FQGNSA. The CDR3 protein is CASSLVSRNPTDTQYF.

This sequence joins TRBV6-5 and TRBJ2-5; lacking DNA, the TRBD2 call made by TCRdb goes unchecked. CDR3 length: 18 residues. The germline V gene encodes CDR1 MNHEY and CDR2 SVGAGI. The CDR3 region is CASSYSYLAGGYKETQYF.

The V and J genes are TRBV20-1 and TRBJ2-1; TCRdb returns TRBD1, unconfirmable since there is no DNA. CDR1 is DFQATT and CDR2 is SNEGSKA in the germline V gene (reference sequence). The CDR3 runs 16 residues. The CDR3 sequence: CSARWGAGANYNEQFF.

The CDR3 reads CASSSPGQGPMNTEAFF. This chain joins TRBV7-9 and TRBJ1-1; TCRdb's D call of TRBD1 is untestable without DNA. Germline V lookup: CDR1 SEHNR, CDR2 FQNEAQ (reference sequence). The CDR3 consists of 17 residues. The complete variable domain, with remaining parts taken from reference TRBV7-9 and TRBJ1-1, reads DTGVSQNPRHKITKRGQNVTFRCDPISEHNRLYWYRQTLGQGPEFLTYFQNEAQLEKSRLLSDRFSAERPKGSFSTLEIQRTEQGDSAMYLCASSSPGQGPMNTEAFFGQGTRLTVV.

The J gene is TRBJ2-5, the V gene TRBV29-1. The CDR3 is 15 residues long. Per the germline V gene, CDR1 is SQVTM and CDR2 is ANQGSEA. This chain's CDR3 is CSVTQGISLQETQYF.

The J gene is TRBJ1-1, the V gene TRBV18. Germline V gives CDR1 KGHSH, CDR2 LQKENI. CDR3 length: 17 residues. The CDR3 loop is CASSPPGGVGGNTEAFF.

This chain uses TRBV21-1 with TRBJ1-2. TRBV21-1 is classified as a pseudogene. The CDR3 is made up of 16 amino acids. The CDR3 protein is CASIITRELANYGYTF.

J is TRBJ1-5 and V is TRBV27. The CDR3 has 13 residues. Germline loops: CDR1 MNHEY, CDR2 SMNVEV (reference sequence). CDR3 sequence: CASSFQVGQPQHF.

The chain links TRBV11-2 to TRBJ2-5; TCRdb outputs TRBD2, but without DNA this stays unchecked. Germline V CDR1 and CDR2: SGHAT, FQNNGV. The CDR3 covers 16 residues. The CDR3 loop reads CASSLGGGGSVETQYF.